The 32 T cell receptor beta chains below come from one sample, sequenced in a study of cytomegalovirus exposure and HLA in healthy donors. The primer mix had 60 Vbeta and 13 Jbeta primers. Method: immunoSEQ multiplex PCR; TCRdb's copy keeps in-frame clones and lacks some. Among over 80,000 clones listed, approximately 74% were seen once. Sequencing was performed on PBMCs. Receptors originate from a woman between 65 and 79 years old in good health and CMV-seropositive.

The chain recombines TRBV6-5 with TRBJ1-2; D remains unclear. Looked up from germline, CDR1 is MNHEY and CDR2 is SVGAGI. This CDR3 comprises 12 residues. Between the trimmed V and J ends, which lost 6 bases and 8 bases, there was a span of 13 bases. This CDR3 is CASRPPQAGYTF. In DNA form, the CDR3 reads TGTGCCAGCAGGCCACCTCAAGCAGGCTACACCTTC.

This clone has just one count. This chain links TRBV9 with TRBJ2-3; 12 bases map to TRBD2. Germline V gives CDR1 SGDLS, CDR2 YYNGEE. Unmatched junction bases numbered 8, after V lost 0 bases and J lost 3 bases. CDR3 length: 18 residues. The DNA of the CDR3 is TGTGCCAGCAGCGTAGGGGCTAGCGGGGGGGCCTGGACAGATACGCAGTATTTT. Amino acid sequence: CASSVGASGGAWTDTQYF.

CDR3 protein: CASSYSGTGNDEQYF. CDR3 DNA sequence: TGTGCCAGCAGCTACTCCGGGACAGGCAACGACGAGCAGTACTTC. The chain is built from TRBV28 and TRBJ2-7; 8 positions match TRBD1. CDR3 length: 15 residues. The germline V gene has CDR1 MDHEN and CDR2 SYDVKM. Trimming at V came to 6 bases and at J to 5 bases, leaving 12 bases not matched to a gene.

The chain recombines TRBV19 with TRBJ2-4; no clear D gene. V was clipped by 7 bases and J by 1 base, with 11 bases between them. The germline gives CDR1 LNHDA, CDR2 SQIVND (reference sequence). The CDR3 length is 14 residues. The DNA for the CDR3 is TGTGCCAGTACGGGTTCCGGGGCCAAAAACATTCAGTACTTC. Protein sequence: CASTGSGAKNIQYF.

The chain joins TRBV28 to TRBJ1-2; 10 bases are a match to TRBD1. Germline lookup yields CDR1 MDHEN and CDR2 SYDVKM. Germline trimming cut 4 bases from V and 7 bases from J; bases unmatched to any gene: 3. This CDR3 has 13 amino acids. The chain's CDR3 is CASSSTGGLGYTF. In DNA form, the CDR3 reads TGTGCCAGCAGTTCGACAGGGGGCCTTGGCTACACCTTC.

The chain has TRBV28 and TRBJ2-4; a possible D gene is TRBD1 (6 bases). The V end was cut by 5 bases, the J end by 1 base, with 18 bases between. Per germline, CDR1 MDHEN and CDR2 SYDVKM. The CDR3 runs 17 residues. In DNA, the CDR3 is TGTGCCAGCAGTCCAATCCAGGGGAAGTCGGCCAAAAACATTCAGTACTTC. This sequence encodes CASSPIQGKSAKNIQYF.

This rearrangement joins TRBV5-6 to TRBJ2-2; D possibly corresponds to TRBD2 (5 bases). The germline gives CDR1 SGHDT, CDR2 YYEEEE. V gave up 0 bases and J gave up 7 bases, with 7 bases separating them. The CDR3 totals 13 residues. The CDR3 DNA reads TGTGCCAGCAGCTTGGCTGCGGGCGGGGAGCTGTTTTTT. It specifies CASSLAAGGELFF.

The rearrangement joins TRBV5-1 to TRBJ2-3; TRBD2 agrees at 8 bases. The V gene's germline CDR1 is SGHRS and CDR2 YFSETQ. The CDR3 has 15 residues. Unmatched junction bases numbered 7, after V lost 5 bases and J lost 2 bases. The CDR3 loop reads CASRQGLVATDTQYF. The CDR3 DNA reads as TGCGCCAGCAGGCAGGGACTAGTCGCCACAGATACGCAGTATTTT.

The chain combines TRBV5-6 with TRBJ1-4; D may be TRBD1 (6 bases). V was cut by 7 bases and J by 3 bases, with 13 bases left in between. Germline CDR1 and CDR2: SGHDT and YYEEEE. The CDR3 is 14 residues long. The CDR3 bases are TGTGCCAGCGAGGCGGGGGCTGCTAATGAAAAACTGTTTTTT. Amino acid sequence: CASEAGAANEKLFF.

This clone showed up just a few times. The chain carries TRBV6-1 and TRBJ1-4; D gene unclear. Germline V gene sequence: CDR1 MNHNS, CDR2 SASEGT. The CDR3 has 14 amino acids. V gave up 2 bases and J gave up 5 bases, with 9 bases separating them. CDR3 region: CASSEYGLNEKLFF. The CDR3 coding sequence is TGTGCCAGCAGTGAATATGGGCTCAATGAAAAACTGTTTTTT.

The V call is TRBV5-1, the J call TRBJ2-7; the D gene is possibly TRBD1 (6 bases). CDR1 is SGHRS, CDR2 YFSETQ, per germline. V shed 0 bases and J shed 6 bases, with 16 bases lying between them. CDR3 length: 15 amino acids. CDR3 protein: CASSLGTGRGLEQYF. The CDR3 bases are TGCGCCAGCAGCTTGGGAACAGGGAGAGGGCTCGAGCAGTACTTC.

The J gene is TRBJ2-1, the V gene TRBV30; D gene unclear. Germline-derived CDR1 and CDR2 are GTSNPN and SVGIG (reference sequence). Trimming cost V 3 bases and J 5 bases, with 11 bases left between them. This CDR3 has 13 residues. In DNA form, the CDR3 reads TGTGCCTGGAGCGAGCGATCCGACAATGAGCAGTTCTTC. It encodes CAWSERSDNEQFF.

The chain is built from TRBV11-1 and TRBJ1-6; D is possibly TRBD1 (6 bases). CDR1 is SGHAT and CDR2 is FQDESV in the germline V gene (reference sequence). V dropped 4 bases and J dropped 3 bases, with 13 bases sitting between them. This CDR3 is built from 16 residues. CDR3 sequence reads: CASSSRQVNYNSPLHF. The CDR3, as DNA: TGTGCCAGCAGCTCGAGACAGGTCAACTATAATTCACCCCTCCACTTT.

V usage is TRBV18 and J usage is TRBJ2-3, with 9 positions matching TRBD2. The ends lost 2 bases at V and 2 bases at J; junction bases unmatched: 5. CDR1 and CDR2 (germline): KGHSH, LQKENI. This CDR3 has 16 amino acids. The chain's CDR3 is CASSPGGTSFTDTQYF. CDR3 bases: TGTGCCAGCTCACCAGGTGGGACTAGCTTCACAGATACGCAGTATTTT.

The chain joins TRBV2 to TRBJ2-7, with D perhaps TRBD1 (6 bases). Germline CDR1 is SNHLY and CDR2 is FYNNEI. Trimming shortened V by 7 bases and J by 0 bases, and 10 bases separated the two germline ends. CDR3 length equals 13 residues. DNA for the CDR3: TGTGCCAGCAAGGGGACACGCTCCTACGAGCAGTACTTC. Its protein product is CASKGTRSYEQYF.

This chain connects TRBV2 to TRBJ1-1; the D is unclear. Trimming removed 11 bases at V and 5 bases at J, with 18 bases between. Germline V gene data show CDR1 as SNHLY and CDR2 as FYNNEI. CDR3 length equals 13 residues. The CDR3 loop reads CASERTEATEAFF. DNA of the CDR3: TGTGCCTCGGAGAGGACGGAGGCTACTGAAGCTTTCTTT.

This sequence joins TRBV4-1 and TRBJ2-2, with 13 bases matching TRBD2. This CDR3 has 18 amino acids. Germline trimming cut 4 bases from V and 0 bases from J; bases unmatched to any gene: 5. CDR1 is MGHRA and CDR2 is YSYEKL in the germline V gene. In nucleotides, the CDR3 is TGCGCCAGCAGCCTATCCGGGACTAGCGGGACGAACACCGGGGAGCTGTTTTTT. Protein sequence: CASSLSGTSGTNTGELFF.

This clone was detected only a few times. V is TRBV30 and J is TRBJ1-4; 7 nucleotides agree with TRBD1. CDR3 length: 16 amino acids. The V and J ends lost 3 bases and 8 bases, in that order; junction bases with no gene match: 15. CDR1 is GTSNPN, CDR2 SVGIG, per germline (reference sequence). The DNA for the CDR3 is TGTGCCTGGAGAGGGCTCCAGACAGGGATAGGAGAAAAACTGTTTTTT. Its protein is CAWRGLQTGIGEKLFF.

J is TRBJ2-5 and V is TRBV29-1; D is possibly TRBD2 (5 bases). Germline lookup yields CDR1 SQVTM and CDR2 ANQGSEA. This CDR3 has 13 residues. Trimming took off 7 bases at V and 0 bases at J, with 12 bases between the two ends. CDR3: CSARGSNQETQYF. CDR3 sequence (DNA): TGCAGCGCCAGAGGGTCTAACCAAGAGACCCAGTACTTC.

DNA of the CDR3: TGCGCCAGCAGCGAAACCGGGACAGAGAACACCGGGGAGCTGTTTTTT. It translates to CASSETGTENTGELFF. The V and J genes are TRBV5-1 and TRBJ2-2; 7 bases line up with TRBD1. The CDR3 covers 16 residues. J gave up 1 base and V 4 bases, and 7 bases lay outside the gene matches. The V gene's germline CDR1 is SGHRS and CDR2 YFSETQ.

The rearrangement links TRBV2 to TRBJ2-1, with 9 bases identical to TRBD1. The length of the CDR3 is 14 residues. CDR1 is SNHLY, CDR2 FYNNEI, per germline. V was clipped by 6 bases and J by 4 bases; unmatched bases: 4. In DNA, the CDR3 is TGTGCCAGCAGGAGGGACAGGGCGTACAATGAGCAGTTCTTC. This translates into CASRRDRAYNEQFF. The variable domain in full, completed from reference TRBV2 and TRBJ2-1, reads EPEVTQTPSHQVTQMGQEVILRCVPISNHLYFYWYRQILGQKVEFLVSFYNNEISEKSEIFDDQFSVERPDGSNFTLKIRSTKLEDSAMYFCASRRDRAYNEQFFGPGTRLTVL.

This clone was counted once. V is TRBV7-9 and J is TRBJ1-6, with 12 positions matching TRBD1. Germline loops: CDR1 SEHNR, CDR2 FQNEAQ (reference sequence). The CDR3 sequence is 15 residues long. The V segment lost 11 bases and the J segment 5 bases; nucleotides outside the gene matches: 7. The CDR3 DNA sequence: TGTGCCTCCCAGGGACAGGGGGCAGATAATTCACCCCTCCACTTT. This encodes CASQGQGADNSPLHF.

V gene TRBV28 combines with J gene TRBJ2-5, with D tentatively TRBD1 (7 bases). Germline V gene data show CDR1 as MDHEN and CDR2 as SYDVKM. Trimming pared 0 bases from V and 9 bases from J, leaving 17 bases between. The length of the CDR3 is 15 residues. DNA of the CDR3: TGTGCCAGCAGTTTATGGCCCCAGGGGGGTTCGGCCCAGTACTTC. Translated, it gives CASSLWPQGGSAQYF. The entire variable domain, with the rest obtained from reference TRBV28 and TRBJ2-5, is as follows: DVKVTQSSRYLVKRTGEKVFLECVQDMDHENMFWYRQDPGLGLRLIYFSYDVKMKEKGDIPEGYSVSREKKERFSLILESASTNQTSMYLCASSLWPQGGSAQYFGPGTRLLVL.

The chain joins TRBV12-5 to TRBJ1-1; no definite D call. This CDR3 has 14 residues. Germline lookup yields CDR1 LGHNT and CDR2 FRNRAP. Deletions cut 1 base from V and 0 bases from J, with 6 bases between. Here the CDR3 reads CASGLALMNTEAFF. Written as DNA, the CDR3 is TGTGCTAGTGGTTTGGCCCTAATGAACACTGAAGCTTTCTTT.

The chain employs TRBV7-2 and TRBJ1-2; tentative D call: TRBD1 (6 bases). The V end lost 2 bases, the J end lost 3 bases, and 10 bases lay between the germline ends. This CDR3 spans 14 amino acids. Germline values: CDR1 SGHTA, CDR2 FQGNSA. In DNA, the CDR3 is TGTGCCAGCAGCTTACCCCGACAGGACTATGGCTACACCTTC. It translates to CASSLPRQDYGYTF.

This chain links TRBV7-8 with TRBJ2-5; 8 bases align to TRBD1. This CDR3 spans 13 amino acids. Germline lookup yields CDR1 SGHVS and CDR2 FQNEAQ. Losses at the gene ends were 5 bases for V and 5 bases for J; bases not matched to a gene: 4. Written as DNA, the CDR3 is TGTGCCAGCAGCCCGACAGGGGCGGAGACCCAGTACTTC. It specifies CASSPTGAETQYF.

The J gene is TRBJ1-1, the V gene TRBV29-1; D might be TRBD1 (6 bases). Deletions cut 6 bases from V and 4 bases from J, with 12 bases between. CDR1 SQVTM and CDR2 ANQGSEA come from the germline V gene. CDR3 length: 12 residues. DNA for the CDR3: TGCAGCGTCAAAGGGGGGGTCACTGAAGCTTTCTTT. This codes for CSVKGGVTEAFF.

The chain combines TRBV5-1 with TRBJ2-3; 7 bases map to TRBD1. With 3 bases clipped from V and 0 bases from J, the junction kept 7 bases outside the gene matches. Germline loops: CDR1 SGHRS, CDR2 YFSETQ. The CDR3 has 16 residues. The CDR3 loop is CASSSRTGQSTDTQYF. DNA of the CDR3: TGCGCCAGCAGCTCACGGACAGGCCAGAGCACAGATACGCAGTATTTT.

The chain links TRBV7-6 to TRBJ2-6; 8 bases fit TRBD1. Trimming took 4 bases from V and 2 from J; bases not matched to a gene: 7. The CDR3 totals 17 residues. Germline V gives CDR1 SGHVS, CDR2 FNYEAQ. In DNA form, the CDR3 reads TGTGCCAGCAGCTCGCGGACAGGGAGTGCTGGGGCCAACGTCCTGACTTTC. Amino acid sequence: CASSSRTGSAGANVLTF.

CDR3 nucleotides: TGTGCCAGCTCACCAGCACCTAGCGCCCTCACAGATACGCAGTATTTT. This codes for CASSPAPSALTDTQYF. This chain links TRBV18 with TRBJ2-3; TRBD2 might be the D (6 bases). The CDR3 covers 16 residues. Trimming cost V 2 bases and J 2 bases, with 14 bases left between them. Per germline, CDR1 KGHSH and CDR2 LQKENI.

The chain has TRBV19 and TRBJ1-5, with 7 nucleotides matching TRBD1. Unmatched junction bases numbered 9, after V lost 7 bases and J lost 9 bases. The CDR3 covers 13 residues. Germline CDR1 LNHDA, CDR2 SQIVND (reference sequence). Here the CDR3 DNA reads TGTGCCAGTAAAGGGGGCTCCCTATGGCCCCAGCATTTT. The encoded protein is CASKGGSLWPQHF.

The V gene is TRBV10-1, the J gene TRBJ2-2; D is uncertain. This CDR3 region has 14 residues. With 4 bases removed from V and 4 bases from J, the gap between germline ends came to 10 bases. The V gene's germline CDR1 is WNHNN and CDR2 SYGVQD (reference sequence). CDR3 bases: TGCGCCAGCAGTGCTATACAGTTCACCGGGGAGCTGTTTTTT. Protein sequence: CASSAIQFTGELFF.